The 27 T cell receptor beta chains presented below share a single source sample, sequenced in a study of blood T cells in healthy people across ages. Primed by a sample-barcoded 5' primer and a J-beta primer mix, a second PCR proceeded for about 7 to 11 cycles. TCRdb ran MiXCR on the 5' RACE reads and lists one entry per CDR3 protein. The data contain just over 800,000 distinct CDR3 sequences, approximately 65% of them singletons. Sequenced: blood. The receptors shown here come from a man aged 25-45 years in good health.

V and J are TRBV2 and TRBJ2-3; 9 bases align to TRBD1. Germline CDR1 SNHLY, CDR2 FYNNEI. After removal of 7 bases from V and 3 bases from J, the junction contained 8 bases not matched to a gene. CDR3 length: 15 residues. The CDR3 protein is CASTRGGQGTDTQYF. CDR3 bases: TGTGCCAGCACCAGAGGGGGACAGGGAACAGATACGCAGTATTTT.

The chain joins TRBV5-5 to TRBJ1-4; D possibly corresponds to TRBD1 (6 bases). Germline V CDR1 and CDR2: SGHKS, YYEKEE (reference sequence). Trimming shortened V by 2 bases and J by 7 bases, and 12 bases separated the two germline ends. The CDR3 is made up of 14 amino acids. CDR3 region: CASSFTGILEKLFF. CDR3 bases: TGTGCCAGCAGCTTTACAGGGATTCTTGAAAAACTGTTTTTT.

Note on this clonotype: This may be a read error, as it is one base from a much larger clone. The chain has TRBV27 and TRBJ2-7; D remains unclear. CDR3 length: 12 residues. Germline V gene sequence: CDR1 MNHEY, CDR2 SMNVEV (reference sequence). The ends were cut back, 7 bases at V and 0 bases at J, with 7 bases in the middle. The chain's CDR3 is CASILSSYEQYF. In DNA, the CDR3 is TGTGCCAGCATCCTAAGCTCCTACGAGCAGTACTTC.

The rearrangement uses TRBV7-3 and TRBJ2-3; a weak D match, TRBD2 (6 bases). The CDR3 loop spans 16 amino acids. Germline CDR1 SGHTA, CDR2 FQGTGA. V dropped 2 bases and J dropped 4 bases, with 16 bases sitting between them. The CDR3 loop is CASSLYVRGKADTQYF. CDR3 coding DNA: TGTGCCAGCAGCTTATACGTCCGGGGGAAGGCAGATACGCAGTATTTT.

This clonotype has a handful of counts. An end of the junction differs from the germline gene, which may be a read error. The chain uses TRBV12-3 or TRBV12-4 and TRBJ2-3; 9 nucleotides agree with TRBD1. The CDR3 length is 15 residues. The CDR3 region has the DNA TGTGCCAGCAGCTTAGTGGGACAGGGTGCAGATACGCAGTATTTT. This translates into CASSLVGQGADTQYF.

The V and J genes are TRBV9 and TRBJ2-1; D is possibly TRBD2 (6 bases). This CDR3 contains 12 residues. CDR1 and CDR2 (germline): SGDLS, YYNGEE. Trimming took off 7 bases at V and 6 bases at J, with 11 bases between the two ends. The CDR3 coding sequence is TGTGCCAGCGGGGGGTTAAGCAATGAGCAGTTCTTC. Translating it yields CASGGLSNEQFF.

In DNA form, the CDR3 reads TGTGCCTGGAATCTGGGGCTACAGTACGAGCAGTACTTC. Encoded protein: CAWNLGLQYEQYF. The rearrangement joins TRBV30 to TRBJ2-5, with TRBD1 as a possible D gene (5 bases). Gene TRBJ2-7 matches the end of the DNA better, so the J call may be wrong. Looked up from germline, CDR1 is GTSNPN and CDR2 is SVGIG (reference sequence). The CDR3 sequence is 13 residues long.

The chain uses TRBV6-1 and TRBJ2-7; 13 nucleotides agree with TRBD2. The DNA end favors TRBJ2-5, so the J call may be wrong. The CDR3 is 17 residues long. Germline V gene lookup returns CDR1 MNHNS and CDR2 SASEGT. DNA of the CDR3: TGTGCCAGCAGCCCCACCCCAGGACTAGCGGGGGTGGAGACCCAGTACTTC. Protein sequence: CASSPTPGLAGVETQYF.

V is TRBV7-8 and J is TRBJ2-4, with D maybe TRBD2 (6 bases). This CDR3 is 14 amino acids long. The germline V and J ends were trimmed by 5 bases and 8 bases, with 16 bases remaining between them. Germline CDR1 is SGHVS and CDR2 is FQNEAQ. CDR3 sequence reads: CASSPGVQGHIQYF. The CDR3 DNA sequence: TGTGCCAGCAGCCCGGGAGTCCAGGGTCACATTCAGTACTTC.

This rearrangement joins TRBV9 to TRBJ1-1; D is possibly TRBD1 (6 bases). V was cut by 3 bases and J by 3 bases, with 15 bases left in between. The germline V gene has CDR1 SGDLS and CDR2 YYNGEE. The CDR3 is 15 residues long. The CDR3 DNA is TGTGCCAGCAGCGACTCAGGGGCGGTGGACACTGAAGCTTTCTTT. Amino acids: CASSDSGAVDTEAFF.

V usage is TRBV4-3 and J usage is TRBJ2-2; a possible D gene is TRBD1 (6 bases). V was trimmed by 7 bases and J by 3 bases, leaving 15 bases between them. The CDR3 has 15 residues. The V gene's germline CDR1 is LGHNA and CDR2 YSLEER. The CDR3 DNA sequence: TGCGCCAGCACACTATACAGGGCGGACACCGGGGAGCTGTTTTTT. This translates into CASTLYRADTGELFF.

The chain employs TRBV6-4 and TRBJ1-5, with D possibly TRBD1 on 6 matching bases. The CDR3 is 14 amino acids. Trimming removed 3 bases from V and 3 bases from J, with 9 bases in between. Germline values: CDR1 MRHNA, CDR2 SNTAGT. CDR3 loop: CASSEGGYNQPQHF. The CDR3 DNA reads as TGTGCCAGCAGTGAAGGGGGTTACAATCAGCCCCAGCATTTT.

This CDR3 reads CASVEGRQETQYF. The CDR3 bases are TGCGCCAGCGTTGAGGGGAGGCAAGAGACCCAGTACTTC. V is TRBV5-1 and J is TRBJ2-5, with TRBD2 as a possible D gene (6 bases). Per the germline V gene, CDR1 is SGHRS and CDR2 is YFSETQ. The CDR3 sequence is 13 residues long. V lost 7 bases to trimming and J lost 2 bases, with 12 bases between them.

V usage is TRBV5-6 and J usage is TRBJ1-2; D gene unclear. Trimming took off 0 bases at V and 2 bases at J, with 8 bases between the two ends. CDR1 SGHDT and CDR2 YYEEEE come from the germline V gene. This CDR3 comprises 14 residues. The CDR3 region is CASSLVAPNYGYTF. Written as DNA, the CDR3 is TGTGCCAGCAGCTTGGTGGCACCCAACTATGGCTACACCTTC.

This clonotype was counted a few times. The rearrangement joins TRBV5-1 to TRBJ2-5; 7 bases match TRBD1. J gave up 2 bases and V 3 bases, and 7 bases lay outside the gene matches. The CDR3 length is 15 residues. Germline V CDR1 and CDR2: SGHRS, YFSETQ. CDR3 coding DNA: TGCGCCAGCAGCTCCGGGACAGCGCAACAAGAGACCCAGTACTTC. This gives the protein CASSSGTAQQETQYF.

In its sample, this clonotype was seen once. The V and J genes are TRBV12-3 or TRBV12-4 and TRBJ1-2; D uncertain. Trimming pared 3 bases from V and 6 bases from J, leaving 14 bases between. The CDR3 extends over 14 amino acids. The CDR3: CASSFVRPLDGYTF. CDR3 coding DNA: TGTGCCAGCAGTTTTGTAAGGCCCTTGGATGGCTACACCTTC.

The J gene is TRBJ1-2, the V gene TRBV29-1; 7 bases align to TRBD1. This CDR3 spans 13 amino acids. V lost 5 bases to trimming and J lost 0 bases; unmatched junction nucleotides: 3. The germline gives CDR1 SQVTM, CDR2 ANQGSEA. CDR3 sequence reads: CSVRGTANYGYTF. CDR3 sequence (DNA): TGCAGCGTTAGAGGGACAGCTAACTATGGCTACACCTTC.

The chain has TRBV28 and TRBJ1-2, with D tentatively TRBD1 (6 bases). Germline CDR1 MDHEN, CDR2 SYDVKM. The CDR3 consists of 14 residues. Deletions cut 4 bases from V and 4 bases from J, with 13 bases between. CDR3 coding DNA: TGTGCCAGCAGTTGGACAGTCATGAGCTATGGCTACACCTTC. Protein sequence: CASSWTVMSYGYTF.

The chain combines TRBV20-1 with TRBJ2-7; D may be TRBD1 (6 bases). There are 13 residues in the CDR3. V was clipped by 1 base and J by 6 bases, with 13 bases between them. The germline V gene has CDR1 DFQATT and CDR2 SNEGSKA (reference sequence). The CDR3, as DNA: TGCAGTGCTAGAGGGACAGCCCTCGGCGAGCAGTACTTC. It codes for CSARGTALGEQYF.

The J gene is TRBJ2-2, the V gene TRBV20-1; no clear D gene. Trimming took off 0 bases at V and 7 bases at J, with 6 bases between the two ends. Germline CDR1 reads DFQATT; CDR2 reads SNEGSKA (reference sequence). The CDR3 is made up of 12 amino acids. The CDR3 reads CSARDRGGELFF. The DNA for the CDR3 is TGCAGTGCTAGAGATCGCGGCGGGGAGCTGTTTTTT.

This chain uses TRBV6-2 or TRBV6-3 with TRBJ1-5, with D tentatively TRBD1 (6 bases). The CDR3 runs 15 residues. Trimming cost V 7 bases and J 3 bases, with 16 bases left between them. The V gene's germline CDR1 is MNHEY and CDR2 SVGEGT. The CDR3 region has the DNA TGTGCCAGCACCGGGCAGGGGATGAACAATCAGCCCCAGCATTTT. Residues: CASTGQGMNNQPQHF.

The chain recombines TRBV9 with TRBJ2-2, with 12 bases that match TRBD1. The CDR3 has 15 amino acids. The germline gives CDR1 SGDLS, CDR2 YYNGEE. The ends lost 3 bases at V and 6 bases at J; junction bases unmatched: 3. For the CDR3, the DNA is TGTGCCAGCAGCGGAGGGACAGGGGGCTCCGGGGAGCTGTTTTTT. Protein sequence: CASSGGTGGSGELFF. Together with reference TRBV9 and TRBJ2-2, the CDR3 gives the full variable domain: DSGVTQTPKHLITATGQRVTLRCSPRSGDLSVYWYQQSLDQGLQFLIQYYNGEERAKGNILERFSAQQFPDLHSELNLSSLELGDSALYFCASSGGTGGSGELFFGEGSRLTVL.

The V call is TRBV4-3, the J call TRBJ2-5; tentative D call: TRBD1 (5 bases). This CDR3 contains 16 residues. V was pared by 4 bases and J by 11 bases, with 26 bases between. Germline V CDR1 and CDR2: LGHNA, YSLEER. The CDR3 DNA reads TGCGCCAGCAGCCTCTCCGAAGGACAACCATACAATGAGCAGTACTTC. Translation: CASSLSEGQPYNEQYF.

This clonotype appeared a few times. The V and J genes are TRBV28 and TRBJ1-4; 7 bases align to TRBD1. Trimming cost V 3 bases and J 6 bases; bases outside gene matches: 7. The CDR3 is made up of 15 amino acids. Germline lookup yields CDR1 MDHEN and CDR2 SYDVKM. CDR3 DNA: TGTGCCAGCAGTTTTACCCAGGGGGGAGATGAAAAACTGTTTTTT. Translated: CASSFTQGGDEKLFF.

Written as DNA, the CDR3 is TGTGCCAGCAGTTCCCAGCGGGGGAGTTCTTCAATGAATGAGCAGTTCTTC. Translated, it gives CASSSQRGSSSMNEQFF. V is TRBV28 and J is TRBJ2-1, with 8 bases lining up with TRBD2. Germline CDR1 reads MDHEN; CDR2 reads SYDVKM. The J segment lost 7 bases and the V segment lost 4 bases, leaving 15 bases of the junction unmatched. The CDR3 sequence is 17 residues long.

This clonotype was observed a few times. V is TRBV24-1 and J is TRBJ2-1; D perhaps matches TRBD2 (6 bases). Germline-derived CDR1 and CDR2 are KGHDR and SFDVKD. This CDR3 is built from 15 residues. Trimming removed 3 bases at V and 3 bases at J, with 11 bases between. In nucleotides, the CDR3 is TGTGCCACCAGTGATAGGGGCGGGGTCTACAATGAGCAGTTCTTC. Amino acids: CATSDRGGVYNEQFF.

This clonotype occurred once. CDR3: CASSYPRATSSYNEQFF. DNA of the CDR3: TGTGCCAGCAGTTACCCAAGGGCCACTAGCTCCTACAATGAGCAGTTCTTC. The V call is TRBV6-2 or TRBV6-3, the J call TRBJ2-1; possible D gene TRBD2, 5 bases. Germline CDR1 and CDR2: MNHEY and SVGEGT. The CDR3 sequence is 17 residues long. V lost 2 bases and J lost 0, with 14 bases in between.